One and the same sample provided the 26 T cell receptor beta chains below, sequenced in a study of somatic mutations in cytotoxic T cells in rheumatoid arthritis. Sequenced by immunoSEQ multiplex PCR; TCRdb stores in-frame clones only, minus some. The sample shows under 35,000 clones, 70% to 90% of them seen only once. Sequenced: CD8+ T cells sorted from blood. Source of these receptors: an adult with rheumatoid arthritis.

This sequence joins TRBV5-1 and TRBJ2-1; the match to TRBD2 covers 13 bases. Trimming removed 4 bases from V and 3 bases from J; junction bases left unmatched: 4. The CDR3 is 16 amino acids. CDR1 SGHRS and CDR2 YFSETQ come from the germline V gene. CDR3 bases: TGCGCCAGCAGCCCCGGACTAGCGGGGGTCTACAATGAGCAGTTCTTC. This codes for CASSPGLAGVYNEQFF.

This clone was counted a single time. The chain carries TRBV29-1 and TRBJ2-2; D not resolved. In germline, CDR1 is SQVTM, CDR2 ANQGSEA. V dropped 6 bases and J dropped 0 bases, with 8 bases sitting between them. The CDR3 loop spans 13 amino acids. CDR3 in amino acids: CSVATANTGELFF. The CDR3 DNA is TGCAGCGTGGCAACAGCGAACACCGGGGAGCTGTTTTTT.

The CDR3 DNA is TGTGCCAGCAGTGCCGCTATCACAGATACGCAGTATTTT. It translates to CASSAAITDTQYF. The J gene is TRBJ2-3, the V gene TRBV16; the D is unclear. Germline V gene sequence: CDR1 KGHSY, CDR2 FQNENV. V lost 6 bases, J lost 2 bases, and 9 bases lay in between. This CDR3 has 13 amino acids.

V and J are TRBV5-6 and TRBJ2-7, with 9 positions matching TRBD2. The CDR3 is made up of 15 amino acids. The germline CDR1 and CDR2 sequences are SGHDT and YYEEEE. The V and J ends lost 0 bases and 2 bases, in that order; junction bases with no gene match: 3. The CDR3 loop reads CASSLEREAPYEQYF. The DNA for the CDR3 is TGTGCCAGCAGCTTGGAGCGGGAGGCCCCCTACGAGCAGTACTTC.

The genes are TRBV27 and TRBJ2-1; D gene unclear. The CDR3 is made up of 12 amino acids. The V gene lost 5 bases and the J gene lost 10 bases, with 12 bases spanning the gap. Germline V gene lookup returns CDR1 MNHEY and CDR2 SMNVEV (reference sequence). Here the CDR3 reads CASSPRSDEQFF. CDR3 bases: TGTGCCAGCAGTCCCCGGTCAGACGAGCAGTTCTTC.

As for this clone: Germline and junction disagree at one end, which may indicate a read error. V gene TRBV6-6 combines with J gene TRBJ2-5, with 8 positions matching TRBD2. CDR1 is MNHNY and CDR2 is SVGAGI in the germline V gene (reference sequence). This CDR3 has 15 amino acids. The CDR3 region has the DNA TGTGCCAGCACTTACGTTAGCGGGACGCAAGAGACCCAGTACTTC. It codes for CASTYVSGTQETQYF.

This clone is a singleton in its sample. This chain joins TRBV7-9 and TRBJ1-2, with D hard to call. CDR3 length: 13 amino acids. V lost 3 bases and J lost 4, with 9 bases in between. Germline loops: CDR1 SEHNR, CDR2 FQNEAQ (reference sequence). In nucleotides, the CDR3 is TGTGCCAGCAGCTTCTTAGGTACCTATGGCTACACCTTC. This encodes CASSFLGTYGYTF.

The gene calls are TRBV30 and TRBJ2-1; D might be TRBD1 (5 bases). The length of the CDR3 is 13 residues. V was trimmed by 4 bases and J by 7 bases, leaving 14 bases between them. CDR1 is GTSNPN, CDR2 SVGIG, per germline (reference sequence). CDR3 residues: CAWIEQVGNEQFF. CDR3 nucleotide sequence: TGTGCCTGGATTGAACAGGTGGGAAATGAGCAGTTCTTC.

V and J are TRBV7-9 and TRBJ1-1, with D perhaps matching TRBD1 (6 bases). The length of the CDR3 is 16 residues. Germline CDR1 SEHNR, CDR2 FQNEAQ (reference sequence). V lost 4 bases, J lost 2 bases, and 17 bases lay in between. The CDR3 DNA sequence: TGTGCCAGCAGCTCGGACAGATATTCAATAAACACTGAAGCTTTCTTT. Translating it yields CASSSDRYSINTEAFF.

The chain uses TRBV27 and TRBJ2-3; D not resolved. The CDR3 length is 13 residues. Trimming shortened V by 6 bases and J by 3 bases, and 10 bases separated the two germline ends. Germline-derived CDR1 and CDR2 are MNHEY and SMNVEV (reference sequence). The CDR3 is CASSKAVTDTQYF. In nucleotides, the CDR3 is TGTGCCAGCAGCAAAGCTGTAACAGATACGCAGTATTTT.

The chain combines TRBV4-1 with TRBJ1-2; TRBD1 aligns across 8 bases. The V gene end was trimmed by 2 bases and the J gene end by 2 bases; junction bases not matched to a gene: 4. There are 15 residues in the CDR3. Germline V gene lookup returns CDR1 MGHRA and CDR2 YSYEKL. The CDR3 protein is CASSQIAGGNYGYTF. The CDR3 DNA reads TGCGCCAGCAGCCAAATTGCAGGGGGCAACTATGGCTACACCTTC.

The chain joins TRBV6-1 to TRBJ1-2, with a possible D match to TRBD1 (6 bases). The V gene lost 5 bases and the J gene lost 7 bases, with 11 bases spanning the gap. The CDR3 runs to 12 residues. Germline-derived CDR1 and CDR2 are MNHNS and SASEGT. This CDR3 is CASSPEGVGYTF. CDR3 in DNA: TGTGCCAGCAGTCCGGAGGGGGTTGGCTACACCTTC.

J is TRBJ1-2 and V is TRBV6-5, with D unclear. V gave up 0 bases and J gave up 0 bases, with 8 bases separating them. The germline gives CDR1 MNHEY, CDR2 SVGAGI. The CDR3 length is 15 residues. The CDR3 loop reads CASSYSRETNYGYTF. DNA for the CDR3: TGTGCCAGCAGTTACTCCCGGGAAACTAACTATGGCTACACCTTC.

The CDR3 spells CASSLEDGNNYGYTF. CDR3 DNA sequence: TGTGCCAGCAGCCTAGAGGATGGCAATAACTATGGCTACACCTTC. The rearrangement links TRBV5-5 to TRBJ1-2; D is ambiguous. Trimming stripped 4 bases from V and 1 base from J, with 14 bases between. Germline values: CDR1 SGHKS, CDR2 YYEKEE (reference sequence). The CDR3 has 15 residues.

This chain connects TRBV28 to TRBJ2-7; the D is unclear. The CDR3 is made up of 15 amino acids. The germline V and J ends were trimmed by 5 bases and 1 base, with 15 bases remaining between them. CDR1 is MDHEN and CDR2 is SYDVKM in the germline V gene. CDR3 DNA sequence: TGTGCCAGCAGTGCGGCGCCGGGTGTTTCCTACGAGCAGTACTTC. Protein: CASSAAPGVSYEQYF.

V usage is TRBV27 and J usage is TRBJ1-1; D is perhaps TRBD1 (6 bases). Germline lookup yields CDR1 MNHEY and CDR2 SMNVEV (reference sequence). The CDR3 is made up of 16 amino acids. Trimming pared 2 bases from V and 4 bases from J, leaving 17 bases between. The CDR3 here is CASSLNRGAGFTEAFF. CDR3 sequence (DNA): TGTGCCAGCAGTTTAAATCGGGGGGCTGGGTTCACTGAAGCTTTCTTT.

The CDR3 region is CAISPGTGPGELFF. CDR3 in DNA: TGTGCCATCTCGCCCGGGACAGGGCCCGGGGAGCTGTTTTTT. The genes are TRBV10-3 and TRBJ2-2, with 9 bases fitting TRBD1. Germline CDR1 is ENHRY and CDR2 is SYGVKD. This CDR3 has 14 residues. J gave up 6 bases and V 8 bases, and 7 bases lay outside the gene matches.

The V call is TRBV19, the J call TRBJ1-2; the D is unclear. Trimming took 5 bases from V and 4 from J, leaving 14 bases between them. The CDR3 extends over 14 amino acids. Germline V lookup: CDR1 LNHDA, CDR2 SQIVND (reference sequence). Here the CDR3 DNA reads TGTGCCAGTAGTGCCGCAGCGGGCGTCTATGGCTACACCTTC. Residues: CASSAAAGVYGYTF.

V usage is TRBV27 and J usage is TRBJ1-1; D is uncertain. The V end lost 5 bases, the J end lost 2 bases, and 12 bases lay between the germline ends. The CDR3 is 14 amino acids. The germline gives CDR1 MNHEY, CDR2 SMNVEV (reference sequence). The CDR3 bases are TGTGCCAGCAGTCCCCGGGCGCGCAACACTGAAGCTTTCTTT. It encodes CASSPRARNTEAFF.

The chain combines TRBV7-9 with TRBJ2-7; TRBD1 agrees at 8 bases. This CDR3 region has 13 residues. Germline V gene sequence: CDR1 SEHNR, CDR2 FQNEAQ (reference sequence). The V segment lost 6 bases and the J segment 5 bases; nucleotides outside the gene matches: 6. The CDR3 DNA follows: TGTGCCAGCAGGCTAACAGGGGGTGACGAGCAGTACTTC. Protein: CASRLTGGDEQYF.

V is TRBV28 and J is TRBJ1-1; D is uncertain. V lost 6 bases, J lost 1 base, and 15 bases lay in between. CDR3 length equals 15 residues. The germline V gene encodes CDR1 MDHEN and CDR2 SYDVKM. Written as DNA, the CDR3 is TGTGCCAGCAGACGCCCCGGTGCAGGGAACACTGAAGCTTTCTTT. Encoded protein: CASRRPGAGNTEAFF.

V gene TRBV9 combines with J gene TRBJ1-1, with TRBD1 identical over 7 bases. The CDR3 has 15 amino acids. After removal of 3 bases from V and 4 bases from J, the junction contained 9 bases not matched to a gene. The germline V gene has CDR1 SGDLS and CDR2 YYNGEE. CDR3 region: CASSAFSGGATEAFF. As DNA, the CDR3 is TGTGCCAGCAGCGCCTTTTCAGGGGGTGCCACTGAAGCTTTCTTT.

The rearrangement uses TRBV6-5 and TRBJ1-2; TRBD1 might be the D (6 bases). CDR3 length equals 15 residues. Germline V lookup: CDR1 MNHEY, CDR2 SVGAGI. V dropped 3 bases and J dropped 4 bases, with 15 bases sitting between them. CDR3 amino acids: CASSYGGASSYGYTF. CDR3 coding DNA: TGTGCCAGCAGTTATGGGGGGGCGTCCTCCTATGGCTACACCTTC.

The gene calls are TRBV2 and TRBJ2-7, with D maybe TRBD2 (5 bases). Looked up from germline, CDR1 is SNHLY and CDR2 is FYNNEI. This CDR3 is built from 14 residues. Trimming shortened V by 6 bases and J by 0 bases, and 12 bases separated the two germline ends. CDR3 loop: CASSWTGSSYEQYF. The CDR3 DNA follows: TGTGCCAGCAGCTGGACGGGGAGCTCCTACGAGCAGTACTTC.

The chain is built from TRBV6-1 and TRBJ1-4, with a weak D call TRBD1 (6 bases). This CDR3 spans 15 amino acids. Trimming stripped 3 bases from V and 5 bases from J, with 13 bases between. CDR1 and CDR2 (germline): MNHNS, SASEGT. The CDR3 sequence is CASSDLGGQNEKLFF. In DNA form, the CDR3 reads TGTGCCAGCAGTGATCTTGGGGGGCAGAATGAAAAACTGTTTTTT.

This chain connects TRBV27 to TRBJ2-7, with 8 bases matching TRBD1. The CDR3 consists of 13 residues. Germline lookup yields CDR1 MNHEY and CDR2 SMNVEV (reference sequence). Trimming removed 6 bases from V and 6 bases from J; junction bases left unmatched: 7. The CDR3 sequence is CASRMTGAGEQYF. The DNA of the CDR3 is TGTGCCAGCAGAATGACAGGGGCCGGCGAGCAGTACTTC.